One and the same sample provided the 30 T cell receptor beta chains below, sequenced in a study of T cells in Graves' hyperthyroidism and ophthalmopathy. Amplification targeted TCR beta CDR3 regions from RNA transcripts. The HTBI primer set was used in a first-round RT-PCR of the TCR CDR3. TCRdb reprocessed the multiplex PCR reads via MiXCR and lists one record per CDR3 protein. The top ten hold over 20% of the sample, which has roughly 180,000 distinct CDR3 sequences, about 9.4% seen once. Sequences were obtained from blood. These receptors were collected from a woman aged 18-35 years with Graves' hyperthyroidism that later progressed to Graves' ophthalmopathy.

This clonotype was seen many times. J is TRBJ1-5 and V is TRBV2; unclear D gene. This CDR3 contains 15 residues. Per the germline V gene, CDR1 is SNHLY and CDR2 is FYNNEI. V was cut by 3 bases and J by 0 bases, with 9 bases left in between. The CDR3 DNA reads TGTGCCAGCAGTGAGTCGGGGAATAGCAATCAGCCCCAGCATTTT. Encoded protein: CASSESGNSNQPQHF.

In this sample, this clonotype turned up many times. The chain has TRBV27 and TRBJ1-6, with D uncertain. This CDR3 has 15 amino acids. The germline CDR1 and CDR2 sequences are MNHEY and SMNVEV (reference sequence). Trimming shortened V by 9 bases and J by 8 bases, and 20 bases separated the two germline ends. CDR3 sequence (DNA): TGTGCCAGTCGCGGGCCGTCGATCCTTGATTCACCCCTCCACTTT. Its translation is CASRGPSILDSPLHF.

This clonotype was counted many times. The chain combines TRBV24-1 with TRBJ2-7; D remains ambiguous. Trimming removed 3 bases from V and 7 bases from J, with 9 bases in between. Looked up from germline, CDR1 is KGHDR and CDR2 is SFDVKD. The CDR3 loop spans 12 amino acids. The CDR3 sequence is CATSDRTKEQYF. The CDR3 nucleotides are TGTGCCACCAGTGATCGTACGAAAGAGCAGTACTTC.

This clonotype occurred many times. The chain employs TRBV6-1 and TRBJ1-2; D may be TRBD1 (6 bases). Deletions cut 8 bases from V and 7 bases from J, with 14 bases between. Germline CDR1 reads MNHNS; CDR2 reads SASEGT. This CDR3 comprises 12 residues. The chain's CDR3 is CASLEGGRGYTF. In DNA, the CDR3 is TGTGCCAGCCTGGAGGGGGGGCGTGGCTACACCTTC.

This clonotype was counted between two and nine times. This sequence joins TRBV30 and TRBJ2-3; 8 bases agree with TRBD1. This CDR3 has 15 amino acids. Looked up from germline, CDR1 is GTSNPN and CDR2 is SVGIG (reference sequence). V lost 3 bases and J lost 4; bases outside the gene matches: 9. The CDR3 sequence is CAWSEDRVGADTQYF. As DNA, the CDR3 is TGTGCCTGGAGCGAGGACAGGGTTGGTGCAGATACGCAGTATTTT.

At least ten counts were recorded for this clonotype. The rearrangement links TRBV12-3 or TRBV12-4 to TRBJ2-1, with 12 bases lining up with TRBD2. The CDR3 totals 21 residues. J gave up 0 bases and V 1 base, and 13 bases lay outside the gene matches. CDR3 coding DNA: TGTGCCAGCAGTTTAGAGTCCCCTCTAGCGGGAGGGCCTTTCTCCTACAATGAGCAGTTCTTC. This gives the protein CASSLESPLAGGPFSYNEQFF.

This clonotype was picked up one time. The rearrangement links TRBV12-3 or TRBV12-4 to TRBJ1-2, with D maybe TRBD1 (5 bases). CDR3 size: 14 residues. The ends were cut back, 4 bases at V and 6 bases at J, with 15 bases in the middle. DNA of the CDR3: TGTGCCAGCAGTTCCCTAGGACATTTAGATGGCTACACCTTC. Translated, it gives CASSSLGHLDGYTF.

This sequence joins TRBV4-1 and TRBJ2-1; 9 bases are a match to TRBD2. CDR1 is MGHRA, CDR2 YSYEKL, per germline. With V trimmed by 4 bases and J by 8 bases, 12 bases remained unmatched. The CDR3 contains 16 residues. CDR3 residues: CASSRLRSGGPDEQFF. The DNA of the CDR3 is TGCGCCAGCAGCCGACTCAGGAGCGGGGGGCCCGATGAGCAGTTCTTC.

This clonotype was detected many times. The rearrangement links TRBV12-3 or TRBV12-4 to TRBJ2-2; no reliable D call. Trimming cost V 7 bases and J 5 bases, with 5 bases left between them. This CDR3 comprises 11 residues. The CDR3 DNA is TGTGCCAGCACTGATACCGGGGAGCTGTTTTTT. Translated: CASTDTGELFF.

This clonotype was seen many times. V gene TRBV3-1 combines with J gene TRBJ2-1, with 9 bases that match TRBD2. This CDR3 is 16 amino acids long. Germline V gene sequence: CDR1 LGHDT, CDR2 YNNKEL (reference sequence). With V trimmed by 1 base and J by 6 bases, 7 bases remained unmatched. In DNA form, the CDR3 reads TGTGCCAGCAGCCAAGGGGGACTAGCACTAACCAATGAGCAGTTCTTC. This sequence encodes CASSQGGLALTNEQFF.

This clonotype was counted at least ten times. This CDR3 is CATQQGLAGNEQFF. CDR3 nucleotide sequence: TGTGCCACCCAACAGGGACTAGCGGGCAATGAGCAGTTCTTC. The chain carries TRBV2 and TRBJ2-1; 12 nucleotides line up with TRBD2. Germline assignment: CDR1 SNHLY and CDR2 FYNNEI. V shed 10 bases and J 6 bases; nucleotides not matched to a gene: 7. This CDR3 comprises 14 residues.

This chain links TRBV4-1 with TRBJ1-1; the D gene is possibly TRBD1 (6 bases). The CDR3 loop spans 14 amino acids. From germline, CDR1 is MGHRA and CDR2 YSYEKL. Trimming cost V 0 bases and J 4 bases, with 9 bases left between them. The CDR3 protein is CASSQEGRGTEAFF. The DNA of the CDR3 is TGCGCCAGCAGCCAAGAGGGCAGGGGCACTGAAGCTTTCTTT.

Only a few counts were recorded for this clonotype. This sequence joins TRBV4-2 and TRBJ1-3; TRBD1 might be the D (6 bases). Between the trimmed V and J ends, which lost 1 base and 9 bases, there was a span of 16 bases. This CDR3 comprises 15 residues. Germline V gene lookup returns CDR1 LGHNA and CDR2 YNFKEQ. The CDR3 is CASSQVLGTGSTIYF. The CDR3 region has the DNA TGTGCCAGCAGCCAAGTTCTCGGTACAGGGAGCACCATATATTTT.

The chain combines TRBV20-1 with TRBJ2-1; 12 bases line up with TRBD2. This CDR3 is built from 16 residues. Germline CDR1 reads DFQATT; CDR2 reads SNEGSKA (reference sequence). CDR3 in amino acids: CNAKALAGGPEDEQFF. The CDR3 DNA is TGCAATGCCAAAGCTCTAGCGGGAGGGCCGGAGGATGAGCAGTTCTTC.

The CDR3 bases are TGTGCCAGCAGCTTGTATCCCAGGGGGCAGAGCAATCAGCCCCAGCATTTT. Its translation is CASSLYPRGQSNQPQHF. The chain is built from TRBV5-5 and TRBJ1-5, with 8 bases aligning to TRBD1. Germline CDR1 is SGHKS and CDR2 is YYEKEE (reference sequence). The CDR3 runs to 17 residues. Trimming removed 1 base from V and 1 base from J; junction bases left unmatched: 7.

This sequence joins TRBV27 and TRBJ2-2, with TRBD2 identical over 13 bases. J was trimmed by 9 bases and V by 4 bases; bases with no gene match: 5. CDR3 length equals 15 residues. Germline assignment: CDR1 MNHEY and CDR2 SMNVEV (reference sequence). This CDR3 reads CASSYLTSGGRELFF. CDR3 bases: TGTGCCAGCAGTTACCTGACTAGCGGGGGGAGGGAGCTGTTTTTT.

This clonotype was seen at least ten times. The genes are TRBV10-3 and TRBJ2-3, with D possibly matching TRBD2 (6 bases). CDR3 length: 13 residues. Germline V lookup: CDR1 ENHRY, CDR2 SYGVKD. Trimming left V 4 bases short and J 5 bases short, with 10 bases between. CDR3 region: CAISGLVKDTQYF. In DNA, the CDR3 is TGTGCCATCAGTGGACTAGTTAAAGATACGCAGTATTTT.

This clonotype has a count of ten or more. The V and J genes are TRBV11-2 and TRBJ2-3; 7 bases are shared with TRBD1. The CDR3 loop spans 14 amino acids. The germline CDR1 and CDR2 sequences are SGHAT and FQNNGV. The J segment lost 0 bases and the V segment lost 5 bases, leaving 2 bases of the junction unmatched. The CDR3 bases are TGTGCCAGCAGCCTGACAGGGAGCACAGATACGCAGTATTTT. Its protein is CASSLTGSTDTQYF.

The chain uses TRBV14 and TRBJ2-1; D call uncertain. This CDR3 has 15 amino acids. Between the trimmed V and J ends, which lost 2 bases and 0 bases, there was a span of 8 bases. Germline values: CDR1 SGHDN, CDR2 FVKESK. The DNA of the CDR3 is TGTGCCAGCAGCCAACGGACGAGCTCCTACAATGAGCAGTTCTTC. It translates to CASSQRTSSYNEQFF.

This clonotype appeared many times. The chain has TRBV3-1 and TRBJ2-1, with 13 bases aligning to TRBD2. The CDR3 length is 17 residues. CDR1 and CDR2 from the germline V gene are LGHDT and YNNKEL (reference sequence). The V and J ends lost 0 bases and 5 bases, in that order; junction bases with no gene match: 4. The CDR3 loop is CASSQDFGTSGNNEQFF. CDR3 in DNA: TGTGCCAGCAGCCAAGATTTTGGGACTAGCGGGAACAATGAGCAGTTCTTC.

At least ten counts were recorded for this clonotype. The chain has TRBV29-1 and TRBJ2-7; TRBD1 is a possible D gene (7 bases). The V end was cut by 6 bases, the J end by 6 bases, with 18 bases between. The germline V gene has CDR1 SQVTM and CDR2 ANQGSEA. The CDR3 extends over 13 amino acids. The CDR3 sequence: CSVGWQGGGEQYF. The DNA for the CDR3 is TGCAGCGTGGGATGGCAGGGGGGAGGCGAGCAGTACTTC.

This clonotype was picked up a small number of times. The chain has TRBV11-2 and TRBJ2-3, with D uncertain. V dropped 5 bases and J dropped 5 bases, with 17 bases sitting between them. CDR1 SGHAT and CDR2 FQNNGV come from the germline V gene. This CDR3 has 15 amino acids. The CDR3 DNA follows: TGTGCCAGCAGCCAAGGGTCTGTAAGAGAAGATACGCAGTATTTT. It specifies CASSQGSVREDTQYF.

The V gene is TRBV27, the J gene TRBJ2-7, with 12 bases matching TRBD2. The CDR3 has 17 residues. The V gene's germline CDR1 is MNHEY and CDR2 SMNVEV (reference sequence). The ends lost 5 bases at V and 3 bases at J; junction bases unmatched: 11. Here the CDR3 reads CASSVGLAGMYFYEQYF. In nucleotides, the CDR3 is TGTGCCAGCAGTGTCGGACTAGCGGGGATGTATTTCTACGAGCAGTACTTC.

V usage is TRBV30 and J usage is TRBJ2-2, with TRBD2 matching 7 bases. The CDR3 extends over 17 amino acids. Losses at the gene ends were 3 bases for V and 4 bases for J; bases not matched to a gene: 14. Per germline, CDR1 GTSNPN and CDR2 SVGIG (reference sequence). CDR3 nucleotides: TGTGCCTGGAGCGTACCCCCGGCGGGAGTCGGCACCGGGGAGCTGTTTTTT. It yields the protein CAWSVPPAGVGTGELFF.

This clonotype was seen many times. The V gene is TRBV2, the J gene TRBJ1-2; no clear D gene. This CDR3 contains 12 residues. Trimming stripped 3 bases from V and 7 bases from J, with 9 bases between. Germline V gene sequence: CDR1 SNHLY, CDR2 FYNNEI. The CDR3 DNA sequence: TGTGCCAGCAGTGAGGGTGAGGGTGGCTACACCTTC. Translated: CASSEGEGGYTF.

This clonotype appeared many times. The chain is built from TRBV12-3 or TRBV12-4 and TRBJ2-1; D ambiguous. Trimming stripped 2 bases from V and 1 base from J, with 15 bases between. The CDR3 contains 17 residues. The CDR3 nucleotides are TGTGCCAGCAGTTTACGAGTACCATACACTTCCTACAATGAGCAGTTCTTC. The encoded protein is CASSLRVPYTSYNEQFF.

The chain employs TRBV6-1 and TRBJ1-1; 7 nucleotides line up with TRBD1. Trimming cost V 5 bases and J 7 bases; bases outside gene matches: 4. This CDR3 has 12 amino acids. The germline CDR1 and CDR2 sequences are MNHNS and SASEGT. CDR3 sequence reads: CASSSQGGEAFF. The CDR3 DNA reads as TGTGCCAGCAGTTCCCAGGGGGGTGAAGCTTTCTTT.

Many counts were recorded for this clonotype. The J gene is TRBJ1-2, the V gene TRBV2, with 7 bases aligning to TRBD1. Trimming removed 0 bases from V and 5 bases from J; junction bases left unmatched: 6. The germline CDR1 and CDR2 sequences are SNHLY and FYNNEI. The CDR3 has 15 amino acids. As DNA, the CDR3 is TGTGCCAGCAGTGAAGCATCGGGGGACAGTTATGGCTACACCTTC. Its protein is CASSEASGDSYGYTF.

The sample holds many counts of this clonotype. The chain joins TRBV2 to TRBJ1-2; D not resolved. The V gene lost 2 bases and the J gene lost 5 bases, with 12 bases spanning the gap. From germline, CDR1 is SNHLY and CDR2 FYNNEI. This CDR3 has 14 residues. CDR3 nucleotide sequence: TGTGCCAGCAGTGAACCCCAACATCTTTATGGCTACACCTTC. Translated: CASSEPQHLYGYTF.

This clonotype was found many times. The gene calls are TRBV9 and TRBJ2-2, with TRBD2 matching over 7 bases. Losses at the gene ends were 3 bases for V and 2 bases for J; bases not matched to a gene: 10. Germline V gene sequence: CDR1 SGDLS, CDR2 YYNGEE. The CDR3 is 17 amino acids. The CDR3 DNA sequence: TGTGCCAGCAGCGCCCCTTCGGGGGGACTTAACACCGGGGAGCTGTTTTTT. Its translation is CASSAPSGGLNTGELFF.